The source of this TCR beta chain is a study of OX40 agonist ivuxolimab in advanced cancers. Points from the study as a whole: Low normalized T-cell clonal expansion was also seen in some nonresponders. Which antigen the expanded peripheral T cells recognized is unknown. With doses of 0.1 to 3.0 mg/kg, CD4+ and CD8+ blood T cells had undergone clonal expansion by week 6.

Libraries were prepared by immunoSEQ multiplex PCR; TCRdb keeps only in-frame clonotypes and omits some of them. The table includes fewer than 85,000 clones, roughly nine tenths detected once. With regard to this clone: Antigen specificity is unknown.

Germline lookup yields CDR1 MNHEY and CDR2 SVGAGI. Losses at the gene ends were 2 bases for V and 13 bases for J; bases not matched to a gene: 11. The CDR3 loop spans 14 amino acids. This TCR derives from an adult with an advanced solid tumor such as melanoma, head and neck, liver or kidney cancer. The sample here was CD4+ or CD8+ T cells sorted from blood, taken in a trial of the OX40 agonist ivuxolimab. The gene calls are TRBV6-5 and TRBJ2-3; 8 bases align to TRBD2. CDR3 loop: CASSYDGGGLKEYF. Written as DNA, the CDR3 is TGTGCCAGCAGTTACGACGGGGGGGGACTGAAGGAGTATTTT.